The rows below give T cell receptor beta chains drawn from one sample of a study of OX40 agonist ivuxolimab in advanced cancers. Assay: immunoSEQ multiplex PCR; the TCRdb copy retains only in-frame clones and omits some. Among fewer than 65,000 clones listed, about nine tenths were seen once. The sample was CD4+ or CD8+ T cells sorted from blood, taken in a trial of the OX40 agonist ivuxolimab. The origin of the receptors is an adult with an advanced solid tumor such as melanoma, head and neck, liver or kidney cancer. Each CDR3 is given with its conserved first and last residue. A D gene is named only where the DNA matches it firmly. Some rows mark clone size as missing; the rest say once, few, many or name a class of expanded clone.

j_gene	abundance	d_gene	v_gene	CDR3aa	CDR3nt
TRBJ1-6	.	.	TRBV2	CASSEEGGRVNSPLHF	TGTGCCAGCAGTGAAGAGGGAGGGAGGGTAAATTCACCCCTCCACTTT
TRBJ1-1	.	.	TRBV25-1	CASSEPGQGNTEAFF	TGTGCCAGCAGTGAGCCGGGCCAAGGGAACACTGAAGCTTTCTTT
TRBJ2-1	.	TRBD2	TRBV19	CASSQPGLAIPYNEQFF	TGTGCCAGTAGCCAGCCGGGACTAGCTATCCCCTACAATGAGCAGTTCTTC
TRBJ2-7	once	TRBD2	TRBV2	CASRISGATYEQYF	TGTGCCAGCAGAATTAGCGGGGCGACCTACGAGCAGTACTTC
TRBJ2-4	few	.	TRBV27	CASSPHPGTENIQYF	TGTGCCAGCAGTCCCCACCCCGGGACTGAAAACATTCAGTACTTC
TRBJ2-7	.	.	TRBV5-4	CASSRGAEYEQYF	TGTGCCAGCAGCCGGGGGGCGGAGTACGAGCAGTACTTC
TRBJ1-5	.	.	TRBV7-8	CASSLKNGVSNQPQHF	TGTGCCAGCAGCCTCAAAAATGGGGTTAGCAATCAGCCCCAGCATTTT
TRBJ2-2	.	.	TRBV7-3	CASSLALTGELFF	TGTGCCAGCAGCCTTGCTCTGACCGGGGAGCTGTTTTTT
TRBJ1-3	.	TRBD1	TRBV6-9	CASSPPGQGNTIYF	TGTGCCAGCAGCCCCCCGGGACAGGGAAACACCATATATTTT
TRBJ2-7	.	.	TRBV2	CASSEYRAYGEQYF	TGTGCCAGCAGTGAGTACAGGGCTTATGGAGAGCAGTACTTC
TRBJ2-7	.	TRBD2	TRBV7-9	CASSLVVAGGYEQYF	TGTGCCAGCAGCTTAGTAGTAGCGGGGGGATACGAGCAGTACTTC
TRBJ2-3	.	TRBD2	TRBV2	CADTSGNTDTQYF	TGTGCCGACACTAGCGGGAACACAGATACGCAGTATTTT
TRBJ2-3	.	TRBD1	TRBV2	CASNEGTGGSDTQYF	TGTGCCAGCAATGAAGGGACAGGGGGCTCAGATACGCAGTATTTT
TRBJ2-2	few	TRBD2	TRBV13	CASSFGTSVSGELFF	TGTGCCAGCAGCTTTGGGACTAGCGTGTCCGGGGAGCTGTTTTTT